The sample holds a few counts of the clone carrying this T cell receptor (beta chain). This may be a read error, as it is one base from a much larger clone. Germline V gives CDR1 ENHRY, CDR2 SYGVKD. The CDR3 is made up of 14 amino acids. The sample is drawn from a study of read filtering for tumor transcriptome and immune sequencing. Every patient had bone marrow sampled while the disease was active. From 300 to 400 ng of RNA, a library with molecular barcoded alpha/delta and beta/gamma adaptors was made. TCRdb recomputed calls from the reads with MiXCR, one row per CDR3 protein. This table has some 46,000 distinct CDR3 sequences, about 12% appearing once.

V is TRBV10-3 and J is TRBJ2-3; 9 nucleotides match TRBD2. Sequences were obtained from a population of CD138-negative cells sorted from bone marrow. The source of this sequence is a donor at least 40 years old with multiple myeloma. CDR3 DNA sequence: TGTGCCATCAGTGAGGAATCTAGCGGGGACTCACATCATTTT. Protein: CAISEESSGDSHHF.